This entry lists 26 T cell receptor beta chains sequenced from one sample in a study of cytomegalovirus exposure and HLA in healthy donors. The PCR was carried out with 60 Vbeta primers and 13 Jbeta primers. TCRdb's copy holds only in-frame clones and misses some; the assay was immunoSEQ multiplex PCR. The table lists around 150,000 clones. Sequencing input: PBMCs. The origin of the receptors is a woman aged 55-70 years in good health and CMV-seronegative.

The rearrangement joins TRBV27 to TRBJ1-1; 7 positions agree with TRBD1. The CDR3 length is 17 residues. Trimming removed 0 bases from V and 1 base from J; junction bases left unmatched: 8. In germline, CDR1 is MNHEY, CDR2 SMNVEV (reference sequence). The CDR3 region has the DNA TGTGCCAGCAGTTTATCGGCAAAGGGACAGTGGAACACTGAAGCTTTCTTT. It specifies CASSLSAKGQWNTEAFF.

A note on this clone: Other DNA sequences of this sample code for an identical CDR3. The genes are TRBV7-2 and TRBJ1-2; D remains ambiguous. The V gene lost 1 base and the J gene lost 5 bases, with 8 bases spanning the gap. Germline CDR1 is SGHTA and CDR2 is FQGNSA. The length of the CDR3 is 13 residues. For the CDR3, the DNA is TGTGCCAGCAGCTTAGGTGGAGGTTATGGCTACACCTTC. It yields the protein CASSLGGGYGYTF.

The chain links TRBV27 to TRBJ1-2; D is perhaps TRBD1 (5 bases). CDR1 and CDR2 from the germline V gene are MNHEY and SMNVEV (reference sequence). Trimming pared 0 bases from V and 4 bases from J, leaving 15 bases between. The CDR3 spans 16 residues. CDR3 loop: CASSLSGRVGAYGYTF. Written as DNA, the CDR3 is TGTGCCAGCAGTTTATCGGGTCGGGTAGGGGCCTATGGCTACACCTTC.

Written as DNA, the CDR3 is TGTGCCAGCAGCCCTCAGCTTCAGGGCACTGAAGCTTTCTTT. Protein product: CASSPQLQGTEAFF. The chain uses TRBV5-4 and TRBJ1-1; tentatively, D is TRBD1 (5 bases). The CDR3 is 14 amino acids. Germline CDR1 and CDR2: SGHNT and YYREEE (reference sequence). Trimming took 4 bases from V and 4 from J, leaving 14 bases between them.

The chain links TRBV5-4 to TRBJ2-1; TRBD2 matches 8 bases. In germline, CDR1 is SGHNT, CDR2 YYREEE (reference sequence). The CDR3 sequence is 13 residues long. V shed 7 bases and J 4 bases; nucleotides not matched to a gene: 4. The CDR3 here is CASGVAGYNEQFF. The CDR3 bases are TGTGCCAGCGGGGTAGCGGGGTACAATGAGCAGTTCTTC.

This chain uses TRBV5-8 with TRBJ1-5; a weak D match, TRBD1 (5 bases). With 3 bases removed from V and 7 bases from J, the gap between germline ends came to 8 bases. Germline CDR1 and CDR2: SGHTS and YDEGEE. This CDR3 contains 12 residues. Here the CDR3 reads CASSSRGQPQHF. The CDR3 region has the DNA TGTGCCAGCAGCTCAAGGGGACAGCCCCAGCATTTT.

This chain joins TRBV9 and TRBJ2-2, with 8 bases aligning to TRBD1. Germline V gives CDR1 SGDLS, CDR2 YYNGEE. The CDR3 has 17 residues. The V and J ends lost 0 bases and 4 bases, in that order; junction bases with no gene match: 8. The CDR3 spells CASSVEPGTGSTGELFF. CDR3 DNA sequence: TGTGCCAGCAGCGTAGAGCCTGGGACAGGATCCACCGGGGAGCTGTTTTTT.

This chain connects TRBV11-2 to TRBJ2-1; 8 bases line up with TRBD2. The CDR3 runs to 14 residues. CDR1 and CDR2 from the germline V gene are SGHAT and FQNNGV. V lost 1 base and J lost 7; bases outside the gene matches: 3. The DNA of the CDR3 is TGTGCCAGCAGCTTAGCGGGGGGGCTAAATGAGCAGTTCTTC. This gives the protein CASSLAGGLNEQFF.

The chain combines TRBV19 with TRBJ2-7; 9 bases line up with TRBD1. The germline CDR1 and CDR2 sequences are LNHDA and SQIVND (reference sequence). This CDR3 has 14 residues. V was clipped by 5 bases and J by 3 bases; unmatched bases: 5. The CDR3 sequence is CASSPGTGSYEQYF. CDR3 nucleotides: TGTGCCAGTAGTCCCGGGACAGGGAGCTACGAGCAGTACTTC.

The chain has TRBV4-1 and TRBJ1-2; D ambiguous. CDR3 length: 13 amino acids. CDR1 MGHRA and CDR2 YSYEKL come from the germline V gene. The V gene lost 5 bases and the J gene lost 4 bases, with 11 bases spanning the gap. The CDR3 sequence is CASSSERLYGYTF. In DNA form, the CDR3 reads TGCGCCAGCAGCTCAGAGAGACTCTATGGCTACACCTTC.

This sequence joins TRBV10-1 and TRBJ2-5; tentative D call: TRBD2 (5 bases). The J call is uncertain, as TRBJ2-7 better fits the DNA end. Germline V gene sequence: CDR1 WNHNN, CDR2 SYGVQD (reference sequence). CDR3 length: 13 amino acids. The CDR3 reads CASSIGSVYEQYF. The CDR3 bases are TGCGCCAGCAGTATTGGGAGCGTCTACGAGCAGTACTTC.

The chain combines TRBV7-9 with TRBJ2-3, with D possibly being TRBD2 (5 bases). Trimming shortened V by 1 base and J by 2 bases, and 13 bases separated the two germline ends. Germline V gene data show CDR1 as SEHNR and CDR2 as FQNEAQ (reference sequence). This CDR3 has 16 amino acids. For the CDR3, the DNA is TGTGCCAGCAGCTTAGGCCGACTAAACCCCACAGATACGCAGTATTTT. Translating it yields CASSLGRLNPTDTQYF.

V and J are TRBV7-3 and TRBJ1-2, with D possibly matching TRBD1 (5 bases). Germline lookup yields CDR1 SGHTA and CDR2 FQGTGA. The CDR3 runs to 12 residues. V was cut by 2 bases and J by 8 bases, with 9 bases left in between. Here the CDR3 reads CASSLQGTGYTF. DNA for the CDR3: TGTGCCAGCAGCTTACAGGGTACGGGCTACACCTTC.

Here the CDR3 reads CASSLGQQYYGYTF. CDR3 bases: TGTGCCAGCAGTCTGGGACAGCAGTACTATGGCTACACCTTC. The V call is TRBV27, the J call TRBJ1-2; 7 nucleotides agree with TRBD1. CDR1 is MNHEY and CDR2 is SMNVEV in the germline V gene (reference sequence). This CDR3 is 14 amino acids long. V lost 5 bases and J lost 3; bases outside the gene matches: 6.

Here the CDR3 DNA reads TGTGCCAGCAGCTGGGAGGGACAGGGATCCACCGGGGAGCTGTTTTTT. It specifies CASSWEGQGSTGELFF. The V and J genes are TRBV7-3 and TRBJ2-2; 9 bases fit TRBD1. V shed 4 bases, J shed 4 bases, and the junction held 7 bases outside the gene matches. Looked up from germline, CDR1 is SGHTA and CDR2 is FQGTGA. This CDR3 comprises 16 residues.

As concerns this clone: One end of the junction varies from germline; a read error may be responsible. Other DNA sequences of this sample code for an identical CDR3. The chain recombines TRBV15 with TRBJ2-3; the D call may be TRBD1 or TRBD2 (6 bases each). This CDR3 contains 15 residues. Germline CDR1 reads LNHNV; CDR2 reads YYDKDF (reference sequence). CDR3 in amino acids: CATSRGGSGTDTQYF. As DNA, the CDR3 is TGCGCCACCAGCAGAGGGGGTAGCGGAACAGATACGCAGTATTTT.

The J gene is TRBJ2-3, the V gene TRBV19; TRBD1 agrees at 7 bases. There are 16 residues in the CDR3. The V gene end was trimmed by 5 bases and the J gene end by 2 bases; junction bases not matched to a gene: 10. Per germline, CDR1 LNHDA and CDR2 SQIVND (reference sequence). DNA for the CDR3: TGTGCCAGTAGTGTGGGACAGACCCTCCTCACAGATACGCAGTATTTT. This sequence encodes CASSVGQTLLTDTQYF.

The V gene is TRBV2, the J gene TRBJ2-5; the match to TRBD2 covers 7 bases. Germline V lookup: CDR1 SNHLY, CDR2 FYNNEI. The CDR3 is 14 amino acids. V dropped 6 bases and J dropped 7; count of bases not matched to a gene: 11. The CDR3 is CASRMTSPSGTQYF. Written as DNA, the CDR3 is TGTGCCAGCAGGATGACTAGCCCCTCAGGGACCCAGTACTTC.

CDR3 sequence: CASSQTPGGTEAFF. DNA of the CDR3: TGTGCCAGCAGCCAAACTCCAGGGGGCACTGAAGCTTTCTTT. The chain uses TRBV6-5 and TRBJ1-1; TRBD1 matches 7 bases. CDR3 length: 14 residues. V gave up 6 bases and J gave up 4 bases; unmatched junction bases: 8. CDR1 and CDR2 (germline): MNHEY, SVGAGI.

The chain couples TRBV5-1 to TRBJ2-5, with 12 bases fitting TRBD2. Germline CDR1 and CDR2: SGHRS and YFSETQ. The CDR3 extends over 14 amino acids. The ends lost 5 bases at V and 7 bases at J; junction bases unmatched: 6. CDR3 in amino acids: CASRNSTSGGTQYF. The CDR3 region has the DNA TGCGCCAGCAGAAACTCGACTAGCGGGGGGACCCAGTACTTC.

The rearrangement joins TRBV7-3 to TRBJ2-3; 7 nucleotides line up with TRBD1. Germline lookup yields CDR1 SGHTA and CDR2 FQGTGA. V was clipped by 5 bases and J by 4 bases; unmatched bases: 6. The CDR3 is 14 amino acids. The CDR3 coding sequence is TGTGCCAGCAGCAGAACGACAGGGTCAGATACGCAGTATTTT. Residues: CASSRTTGSDTQYF. Variable domain in full (rest from reference TRBV7-3 and TRBJ2-3): GAGVSQTPSNKVTEKGKYVELRCDPISGHTALYWYRQSLGQGPEFLIYFQGTGAADDSGLPNDRFFAVRPEGSVSTLKIQRTERGDSAVYLCASSRTTGSDTQYFGPGTRLTVL.

The chain links TRBV6-5 to TRBJ1-6, with a weak D call TRBD1 (6 bases). The V end was cut by 3 bases, the J end by 6 bases, with 15 bases between. Germline V gives CDR1 MNHEY, CDR2 SVGAGI. This CDR3 contains 16 residues. The CDR3 sequence: CASSYTSGTPNSPLHF. CDR3 nucleotides: TGTGCCAGCAGTTATACATCTGGGACACCTAATTCACCCCTCCACTTT.

The chain links TRBV2 to TRBJ1-1; D gene uncertain. Trimming took off 0 bases at V and 1 base at J, with 6 bases between the two ends. CDR1 and CDR2 from the germline V gene are SNHLY and FYNNEI. There are 14 residues in the CDR3. The CDR3 reads CASSEAWANTEAFF. Here the CDR3 DNA reads TGTGCCAGCAGTGAAGCATGGGCGAACACTGAAGCTTTCTTT.

V and J are TRBV29-1 and TRBJ2-5, with 7 bases fitting TRBD2. The DNA end lines up better with TRBJ2-7; the J call may be wrong. Germline CDR1 SQVTM, CDR2 ANQGSEA. The CDR3 spans 14 residues. The CDR3 DNA follows: TGCAGCGTTGAAAGTTTGGCGGGAGCCTACGAGCAGTACTTC. Encoded protein: CSVESLAGAYEQYF.

The chain uses TRBV20-1 and TRBJ2-1, with no clear D. Trimming removed 6 bases from V and 6 bases from J, with 9 bases in between. This CDR3 is 11 amino acids long. Germline values: CDR1 DFQATT, CDR2 SNEGSKA (reference sequence). CDR3 coding DNA: TGCAGTGCCCCGGGTCTCAATGAGCAGTTCTTC. Protein: CSAPGLNEQFF.

V gene TRBV10-3 combines with J gene TRBJ1-1; D call uncertain. Germline-derived CDR1 and CDR2 are ENHRY and SYGVKD. Trimming pared 4 bases from V and 1 base from J, leaving 13 bases between. There are 15 residues in the CDR3. CDR3 sequence: CAISVSRAENTEAFF. The CDR3 nucleotides are TGTGCCATCAGTGTCTCGAGGGCAGAGAACACTGAAGCTTTCTTT.